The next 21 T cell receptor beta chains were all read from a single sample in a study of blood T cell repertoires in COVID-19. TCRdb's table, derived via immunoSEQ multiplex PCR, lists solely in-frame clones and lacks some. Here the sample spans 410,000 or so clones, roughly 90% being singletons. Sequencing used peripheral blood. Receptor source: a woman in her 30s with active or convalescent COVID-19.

This CDR3 is CASSGGPGGYTF. In DNA form, the CDR3 reads TGTGCCAGCAGCGGAGGTCCGGGAGGCTACACCTTC. The rearrangement uses TRBV7-2 and TRBJ1-2; D is undetermined. V shed 5 bases and J shed 8 bases, with 12 bases lying between them. The CDR3 has 12 amino acids. Germline V gives CDR1 SGHTA, CDR2 FQGNSA.

This chain's CDR3 is CASSDSGATEAFF. In nucleotides, the CDR3 is TGTGCCAGCAGTGACTCAGGGGCCACTGAAGCTTTCTTT. The J gene is TRBJ1-1, the V gene TRBV6-4, with a weak D call TRBD1 (5 bases). V gave up 0 bases and J gave up 4 bases, with 6 bases separating them. Germline loops: CDR1 MRHNA, CDR2 SNTAGT. The CDR3 consists of 13 residues.

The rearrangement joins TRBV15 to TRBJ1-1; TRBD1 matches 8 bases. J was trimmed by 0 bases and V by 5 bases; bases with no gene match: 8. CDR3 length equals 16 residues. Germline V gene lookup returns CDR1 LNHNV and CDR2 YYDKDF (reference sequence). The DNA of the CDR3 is TGTGCCACCAGCCCCCTCCAGGGGGCCATGAACACTGAAGCTTTCTTT. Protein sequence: CATSPLQGAMNTEAFF.

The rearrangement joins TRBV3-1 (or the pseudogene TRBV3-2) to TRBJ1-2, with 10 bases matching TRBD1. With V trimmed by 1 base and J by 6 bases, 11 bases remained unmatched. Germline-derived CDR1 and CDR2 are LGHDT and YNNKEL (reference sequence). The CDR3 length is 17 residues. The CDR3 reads CASSQAGTGATEDGYTF. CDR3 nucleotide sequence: TGTGCCAGCAGCCAAGCGGGGACAGGGGCAACCGAGGATGGCTACACCTTC.

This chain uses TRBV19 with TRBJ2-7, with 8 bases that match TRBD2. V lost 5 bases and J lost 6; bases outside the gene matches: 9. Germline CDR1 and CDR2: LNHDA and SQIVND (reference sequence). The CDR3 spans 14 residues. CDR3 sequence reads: CASSAGGIASEQYF. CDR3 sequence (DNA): TGTGCCAGTAGTGCGGGGGGTATCGCTAGCGAGCAGTACTTC.

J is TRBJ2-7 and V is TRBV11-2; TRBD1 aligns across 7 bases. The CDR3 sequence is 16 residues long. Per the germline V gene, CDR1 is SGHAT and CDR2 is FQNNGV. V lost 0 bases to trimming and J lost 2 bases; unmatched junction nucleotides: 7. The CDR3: CASSLDQRQGPYEQYF. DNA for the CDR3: TGTGCCAGCAGCTTAGATCAGAGACAGGGCCCCTACGAGCAGTACTTC.

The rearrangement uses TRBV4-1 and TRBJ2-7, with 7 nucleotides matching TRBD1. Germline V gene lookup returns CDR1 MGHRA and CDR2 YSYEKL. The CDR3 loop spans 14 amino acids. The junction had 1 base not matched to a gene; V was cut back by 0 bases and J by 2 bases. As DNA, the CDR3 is TGCGCCAGCAGCCAAGAGGGACAGACCTACGAGCAGTACTTC. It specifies CASSQEGQTYEQYF.

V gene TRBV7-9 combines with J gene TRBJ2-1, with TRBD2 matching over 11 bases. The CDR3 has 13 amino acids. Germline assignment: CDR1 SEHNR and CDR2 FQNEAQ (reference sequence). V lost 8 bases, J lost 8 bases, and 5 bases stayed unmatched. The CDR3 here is CASGLAGGDEQFF. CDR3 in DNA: TGTGCCAGCGGACTAGCGGGCGGCGATGAGCAGTTCTTC.

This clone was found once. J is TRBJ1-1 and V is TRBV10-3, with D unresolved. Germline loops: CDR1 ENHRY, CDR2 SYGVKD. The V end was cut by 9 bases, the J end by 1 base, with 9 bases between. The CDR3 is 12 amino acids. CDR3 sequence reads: CAIRSGNTEAFF. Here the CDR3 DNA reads TGTGCCATAAGATCGGGGAACACTGAAGCTTTCTTT.

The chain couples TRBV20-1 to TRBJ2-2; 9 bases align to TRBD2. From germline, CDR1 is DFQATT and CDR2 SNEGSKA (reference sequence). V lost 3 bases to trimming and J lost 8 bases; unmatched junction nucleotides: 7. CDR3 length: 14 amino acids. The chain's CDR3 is CSASPSGVSGELFF. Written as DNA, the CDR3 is TGCAGTGCTAGTCCTAGCGGGGTGTCGGGGGAGCTGTTTTTT.

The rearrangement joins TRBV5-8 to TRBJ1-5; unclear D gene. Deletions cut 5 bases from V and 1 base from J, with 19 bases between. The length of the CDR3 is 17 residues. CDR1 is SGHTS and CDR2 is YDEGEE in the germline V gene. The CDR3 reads CASSLQDGSWSNQPQHF. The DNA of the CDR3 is TGTGCCAGCAGTCTCCAGGACGGGAGTTGGAGCAATCAGCCCCAGCATTTT.

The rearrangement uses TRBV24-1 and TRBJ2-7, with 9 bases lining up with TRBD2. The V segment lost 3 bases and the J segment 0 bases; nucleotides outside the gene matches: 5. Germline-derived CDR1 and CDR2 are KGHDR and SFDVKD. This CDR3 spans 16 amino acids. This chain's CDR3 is CATSDQRGASSYEQYF. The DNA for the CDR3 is TGTGCCACCAGTGATCAGCGGGGGGCGAGCTCCTACGAGCAGTACTTC.

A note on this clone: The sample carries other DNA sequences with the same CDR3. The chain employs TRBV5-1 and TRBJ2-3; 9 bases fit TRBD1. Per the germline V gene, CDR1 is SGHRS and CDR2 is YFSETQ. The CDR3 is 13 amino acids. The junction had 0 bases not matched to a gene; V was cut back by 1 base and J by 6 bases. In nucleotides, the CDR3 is TGCGCCAGCAGCTTGACAGGGGGCGATACGCAGTATTTT. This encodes CASSLTGGDTQYF.

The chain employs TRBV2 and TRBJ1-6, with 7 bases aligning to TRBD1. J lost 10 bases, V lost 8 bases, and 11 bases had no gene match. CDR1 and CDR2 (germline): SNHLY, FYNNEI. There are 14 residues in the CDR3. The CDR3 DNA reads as TGTGCCAGCCGAACGGGACAGTTAGGATCACCCCTCCACTTT. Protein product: CASRTGQLGSPLHF.

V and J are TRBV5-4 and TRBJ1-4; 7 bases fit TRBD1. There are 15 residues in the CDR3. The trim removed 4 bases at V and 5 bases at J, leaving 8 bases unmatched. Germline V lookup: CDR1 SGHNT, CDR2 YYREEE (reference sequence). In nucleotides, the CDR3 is TGTGCCAGCAGCGATCCGGGACAGCAGAATGAAAAACTGTTTTTT. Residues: CASSDPGQQNEKLFF.

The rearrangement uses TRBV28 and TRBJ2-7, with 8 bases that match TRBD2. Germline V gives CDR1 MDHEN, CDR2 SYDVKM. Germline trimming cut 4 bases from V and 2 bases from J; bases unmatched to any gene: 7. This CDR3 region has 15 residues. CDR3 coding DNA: TGTGCCAGCAGTTCCCCGGGGGGGCCCCCCTACGAGCAGTACTTC. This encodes CASSSPGGPPYEQYF. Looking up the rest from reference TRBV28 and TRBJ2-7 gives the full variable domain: DVKVTQSSRYLVKRTGEKVFLECVQDMDHENMFWYRQDPGLGLRLIYFSYDVKMKEKGDIPEGYSVSREKKERFSLILESASTNQTSMYLCASSSPGGPPYEQYFGPGTRLTVT.

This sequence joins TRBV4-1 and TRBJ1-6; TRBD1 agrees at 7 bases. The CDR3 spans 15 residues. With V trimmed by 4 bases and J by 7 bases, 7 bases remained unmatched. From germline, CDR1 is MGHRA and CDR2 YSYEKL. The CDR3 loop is CASSPYRGHNSPLHF. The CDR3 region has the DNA TGCGCCAGCAGCCCCTACAGGGGACACAATTCACCCCTCCACTTT.

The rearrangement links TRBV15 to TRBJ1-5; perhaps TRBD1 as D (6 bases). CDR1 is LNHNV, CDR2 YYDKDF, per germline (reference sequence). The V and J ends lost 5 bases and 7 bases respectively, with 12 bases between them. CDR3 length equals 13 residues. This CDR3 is CATSRDTEQPQHF. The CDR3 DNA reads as TGTGCCACCAGCCGGGACACAGAGCAGCCCCAGCATTTT.

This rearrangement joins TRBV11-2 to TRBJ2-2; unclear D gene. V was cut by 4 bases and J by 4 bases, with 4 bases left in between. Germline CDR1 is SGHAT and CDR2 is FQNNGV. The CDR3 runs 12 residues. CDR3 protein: CASSSFTGELFF. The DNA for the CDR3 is TGTGCCAGCAGCTCTTTCACCGGGGAGCTGTTTTTT.

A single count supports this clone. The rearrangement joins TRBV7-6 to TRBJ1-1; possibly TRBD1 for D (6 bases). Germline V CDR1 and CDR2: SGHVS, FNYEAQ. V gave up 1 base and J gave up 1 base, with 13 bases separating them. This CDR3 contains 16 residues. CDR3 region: CASSLDGGAENTEAFF. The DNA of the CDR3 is TGTGCCAGCAGCTTAGATGGGGGCGCAGAGAACACTGAAGCTTTCTTT.

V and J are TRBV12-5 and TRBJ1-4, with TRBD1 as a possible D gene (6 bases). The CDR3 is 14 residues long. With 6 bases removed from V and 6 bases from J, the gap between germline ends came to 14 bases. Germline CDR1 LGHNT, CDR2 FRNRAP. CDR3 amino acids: CASGEQGFDEKLFF. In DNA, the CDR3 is TGTGCTAGTGGCGAACAGGGTTTTGATGAAAAACTGTTTTTT.